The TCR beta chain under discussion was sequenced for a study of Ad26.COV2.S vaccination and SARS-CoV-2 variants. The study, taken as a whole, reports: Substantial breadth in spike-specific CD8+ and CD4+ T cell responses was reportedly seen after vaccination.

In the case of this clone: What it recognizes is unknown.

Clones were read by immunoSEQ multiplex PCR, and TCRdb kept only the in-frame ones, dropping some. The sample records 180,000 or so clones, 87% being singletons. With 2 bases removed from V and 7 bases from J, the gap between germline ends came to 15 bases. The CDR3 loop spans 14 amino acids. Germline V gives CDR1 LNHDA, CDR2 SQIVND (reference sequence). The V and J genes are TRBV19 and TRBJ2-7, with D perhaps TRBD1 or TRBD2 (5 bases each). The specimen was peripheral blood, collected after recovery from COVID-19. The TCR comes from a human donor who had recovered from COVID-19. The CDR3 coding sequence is TGTGCCAGTAGTATACGGGACGGTCAGGGAGAGCAGTACTTC. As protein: CASSIRDGQGEQYF. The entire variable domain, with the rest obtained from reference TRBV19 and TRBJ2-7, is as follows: DGGITQSPKYLFRKEGQNVTLSCEQNLNHDAMYWYRQDPGQGLRLIYYSQIVNDFQKGDIAEGYSVSREKKESFPLTVTSAQKNPTAFYLCASSIRDGQGEQYFGPGTRLTVT.